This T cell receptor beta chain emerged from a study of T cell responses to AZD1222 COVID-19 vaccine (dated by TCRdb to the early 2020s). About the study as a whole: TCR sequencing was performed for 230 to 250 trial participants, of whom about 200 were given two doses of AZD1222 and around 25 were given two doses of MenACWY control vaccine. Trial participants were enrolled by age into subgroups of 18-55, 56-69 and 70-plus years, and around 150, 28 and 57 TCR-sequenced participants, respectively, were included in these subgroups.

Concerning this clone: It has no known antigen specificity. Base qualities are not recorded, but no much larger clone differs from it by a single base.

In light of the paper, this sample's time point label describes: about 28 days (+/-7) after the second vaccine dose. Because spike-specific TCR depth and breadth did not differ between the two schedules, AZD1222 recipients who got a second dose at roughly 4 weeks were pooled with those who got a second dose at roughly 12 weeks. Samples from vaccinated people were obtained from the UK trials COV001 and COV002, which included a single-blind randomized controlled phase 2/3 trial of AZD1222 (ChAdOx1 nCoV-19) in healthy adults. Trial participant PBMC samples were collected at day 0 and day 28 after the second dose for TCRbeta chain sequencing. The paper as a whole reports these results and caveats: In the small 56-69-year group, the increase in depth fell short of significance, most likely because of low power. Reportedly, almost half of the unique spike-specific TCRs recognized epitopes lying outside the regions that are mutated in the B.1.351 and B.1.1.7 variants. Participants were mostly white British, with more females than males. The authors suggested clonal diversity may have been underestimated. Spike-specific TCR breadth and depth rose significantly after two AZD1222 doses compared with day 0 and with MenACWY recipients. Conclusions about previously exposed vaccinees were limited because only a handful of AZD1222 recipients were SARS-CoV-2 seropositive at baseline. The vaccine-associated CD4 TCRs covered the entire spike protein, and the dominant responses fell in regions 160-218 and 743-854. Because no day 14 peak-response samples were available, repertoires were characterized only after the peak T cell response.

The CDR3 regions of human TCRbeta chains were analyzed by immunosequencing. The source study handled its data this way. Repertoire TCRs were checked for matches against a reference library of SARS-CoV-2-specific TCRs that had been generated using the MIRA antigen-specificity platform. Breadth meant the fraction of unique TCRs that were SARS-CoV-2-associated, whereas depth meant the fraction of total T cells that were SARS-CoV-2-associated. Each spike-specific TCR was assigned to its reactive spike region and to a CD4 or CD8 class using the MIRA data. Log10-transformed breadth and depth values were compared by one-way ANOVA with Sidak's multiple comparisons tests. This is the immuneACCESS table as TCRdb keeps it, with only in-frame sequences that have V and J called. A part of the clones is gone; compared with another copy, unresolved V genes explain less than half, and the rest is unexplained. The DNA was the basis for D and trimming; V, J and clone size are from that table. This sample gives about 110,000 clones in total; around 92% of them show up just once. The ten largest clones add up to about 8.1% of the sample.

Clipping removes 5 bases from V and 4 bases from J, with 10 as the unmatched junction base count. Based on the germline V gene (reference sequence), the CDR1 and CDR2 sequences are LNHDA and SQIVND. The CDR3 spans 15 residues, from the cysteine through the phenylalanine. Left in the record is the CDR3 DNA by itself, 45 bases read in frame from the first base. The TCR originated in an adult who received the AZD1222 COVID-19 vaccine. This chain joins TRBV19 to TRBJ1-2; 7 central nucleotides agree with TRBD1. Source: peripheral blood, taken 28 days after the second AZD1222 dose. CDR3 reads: CASSPRTGPSYGYTF. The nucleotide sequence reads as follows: TGTGCCAGTAGTCCCCGGACAGGCCCCTCCTATGGCTACACCTTC.